A single sample gave rise to the 26 T cell receptor beta chains below, sequenced in a study of shared clonotypes between healthy human individuals. Generated by immunoSEQ multiplex PCR, the TCRdb table keeps only in-frame clones and is missing some. The sample lists around 2,100,000 clones, about 95% occurring once. It was CD45RO-negative cells, positively selected for CCR7, that made up naive CD8 cells, with terminally differentiated effector memory CD45RA+ cells excluded. Sequencing input: naive CD8+ T cells sorted from blood. These receptors were collected from a man aged 18-30 years in good health.

In this sample, this clone turned up once. This sequence joins TRBV9 and TRBJ2-3; 12 bases match TRBD1. The CDR3 spans 22 residues. Germline trimming cut 4 bases from V and 6 bases from J; bases unmatched to any gene: 27. The germline V gene has CDR1 SGDLS and CDR2 YYNGEE. CDR3 in DNA: TGTGCCAGCAGCCTAACGGATTCCTGGGGGACTTACCGGGACAGGGGGCCCGATACGCAGTATTTT. Protein product: CASSLTDSWGTYRDRGPDTQYF.

The chain has TRBV4-1 and TRBJ2-7, with 12 bases fitting TRBD2. V shed 3 bases, J shed 5 bases, and the junction held 5 bases outside the gene matches. CDR1 is MGHRA and CDR2 is YSYEKL in the germline V gene. The CDR3 consists of 15 residues. DNA for the CDR3: TGCGCCAGCAGCCAGACTAGCGGGAGCGCCCACGAGCAGTACTTC. It is translated as CASSQTSGSAHEQYF.

CDR3 in DNA: TGCAGCGTTTGGTCGACGACCTCCTACAATGAGCAGTTCTTC. This codes for CSVWSTTSYNEQFF. The chain combines TRBV29-1 with TRBJ2-1; D ambiguous. The V gene lost 5 bases and the J gene lost 0 bases, with 11 bases spanning the gap. This CDR3 region has 14 residues. Germline V lookup: CDR1 SQVTM, CDR2 ANQGSEA.

This clone was seen only once. The CDR3 region is CASSHLWGDTEAFF. For the CDR3, the DNA is TGTGCCAGCTCACACCTCTGGGGAGATACTGAAGCTTTCTTT. The rearrangement uses TRBV18 and TRBJ1-1, with D unclear. Germline V lookup: CDR1 KGHSH, CDR2 LQKENI. V lost 4 bases, J lost 5 bases, and 14 bases lay in between. The CDR3 is 14 amino acids.

This clone was observed once. Other DNA sequences of this sample code for an identical CDR3. The V gene is TRBV19, the J gene TRBJ1-1, with unresolved D. Trimming took off 3 bases at V and 5 bases at J, with 7 bases between the two ends. Germline lookup yields CDR1 LNHDA and CDR2 SQIVND (reference sequence). There are 12 residues in the CDR3. CDR3 in amino acids: CASSIGFTEAFF. CDR3 sequence (DNA): TGTGCCAGTAGTATTGGATTTACTGAAGCTTTCTTT.

The sample holds one count of this clone. The chain uses TRBV27 and TRBJ1-5; 8 nucleotides align to TRBD1. Looked up from germline, CDR1 is MNHEY and CDR2 is SMNVEV (reference sequence). There are 15 residues in the CDR3. V gave up 5 bases and J gave up 7 bases; unmatched junction bases: 10. The CDR3 loop is CASSPWTGPDQPQHF. CDR3 bases: TGTGCCAGCAGTCCCTGGACAGGGCCAGACCAGCCCCAGCATTTT.

This CDR3 is CASSQDPGDETQYF. The DNA for the CDR3 is TGCGCCAGCAGCCAAGATCCGGGGGACGAGACCCAGTACTTC. V and J are TRBV4-1 and TRBJ2-5, with a tentative D call TRBD2 (6 bases). The germline V and J ends were trimmed by 0 bases and 5 bases, with 10 bases remaining between them. Looked up from germline, CDR1 is MGHRA and CDR2 is YSYEKL. The CDR3 sequence is 14 residues long.

In DNA, the CDR3 is TGTGCCAGCAGCCCCGGGACAGGTGGTTACGAGCAGTACTTC. This encodes CASSPGTGGYEQYF. The gene calls are TRBV4-2 and TRBJ2-7; TRBD1 aligns across 8 bases. The germline gives CDR1 LGHNA, CDR2 YNFKEQ. The CDR3 is made up of 14 amino acids. J lost 4 bases, V lost 4 bases, and 6 bases had no gene match.

V and J are TRBV27 and TRBJ1-2, with 9 bases matching TRBD1. The CDR3 is 16 residues long. The germline V gene has CDR1 MNHEY and CDR2 SMNVEV (reference sequence). V was clipped by 5 bases and J by 2 bases; unmatched bases: 9. The chain's CDR3 is CASSPSKGQGNYGYTF. The CDR3, as DNA: TGTGCCAGCAGTCCATCGAAGGGACAGGGAAACTATGGCTACACCTTC.

This chain uses TRBV18 with TRBJ2-7; D is possibly TRBD2 (5 bases). This CDR3 is built from 15 residues. V dropped 6 bases and J dropped 1 base, with 16 bases sitting between them. Germline V gene lookup returns CDR1 KGHSH and CDR2 LQKENI. CDR3 nucleotide sequence: TGTGCCAGCTCGGACTCCCTATCGGAATCCTACGAGCAGTACTTC. It is translated as CASSDSLSESYEQYF.

The rearrangement joins TRBV30 to TRBJ2-3; D may be TRBD1 (6 bases). Germline V gene data show CDR1 as GTSNPN and CDR2 as SVGIG (reference sequence). The CDR3 loop spans 14 amino acids. Deletions cut 4 bases from V and 2 bases from J, with 13 bases between. In nucleotides, the CDR3 is TGTGCCTGGACCGCAGGGGCTAACACAGATACGCAGTATTTT. The encoded protein is CAWTAGANTDTQYF.

The chain recombines TRBV4-1 with TRBJ1-1; no reliable D call. Germline V gives CDR1 MGHRA, CDR2 YSYEKL. The CDR3 contains 15 residues. The ends were cut back, 0 bases at V and 4 bases at J, with 12 bases in the middle. DNA of the CDR3: TGCGCCAGCAGCCAAGAAAGGCTACCTAGCACTGAAGCTTTCTTT. This translates into CASSQERLPSTEAFF.

V and J are TRBV4-3 and TRBJ2-2; the match to TRBD1 covers 8 bases. CDR3 length equals 14 residues. The germline V gene has CDR1 LGHNA and CDR2 YSLEER. The V and J ends lost 3 bases and 6 bases, in that order; junction bases with no gene match: 3. The CDR3: CASSQDRASGELFF. The CDR3 DNA reads TGCGCCAGCAGCCAGGACAGGGCCTCCGGGGAGCTGTTTTTT.

This chain joins TRBV13 and TRBJ2-7; 13 bases fit TRBD2. With 3 bases clipped from V and 1 base from J, the junction kept 6 bases outside the gene matches. Looked up from germline, CDR1 is PRHDT and CDR2 is FYEKMQ (reference sequence). The CDR3 spans 17 residues. The CDR3 DNA follows: TGTGCCAGCAGCTTTTGGACTAGCGGGGGTCGTTCCTACGAGCAGTACTTC. Translation gives CASSFWTSGGRSYEQYF.

This chain links TRBV11-2 with TRBJ2-7; 7 bases map to TRBD1. The germline V gene encodes CDR1 SGHAT and CDR2 FQNNGV. This CDR3 has 15 residues. With V trimmed by 4 bases and J by 2 bases, 8 bases remained unmatched. The CDR3 loop is CASSYNTGQTYEQYF. The CDR3 DNA follows: TGTGCCAGCAGCTACAACACGGGACAGACCTACGAGCAGTACTTC.

The chain uses TRBV7-9 and TRBJ2-7, with TRBD2 matching over 8 bases. The V and J ends lost 2 bases and 6 bases, in that order; junction bases with no gene match: 12. CDR1 is SEHNR and CDR2 is FQNEAQ in the germline V gene (reference sequence). The length of the CDR3 is 16 residues. The CDR3 sequence: CASSLTWGLDAFEQYF. Here the CDR3 DNA reads TGTGCCAGCAGCTTAACTTGGGGACTAGACGCCTTCGAGCAGTACTTC.

V gene TRBV14 combines with J gene TRBJ1-6; D gene unclear. CDR3 length: 14 residues. CDR1 and CDR2 from the germline V gene are SGHDN and FVKESK. V was clipped by 1 base and J by 6 bases, with 7 bases between them. The CDR3 DNA sequence: TGTGCCAGCAGCCAAGCCCAGGTTAATTCACCCCTCCACTTT. Translating it yields CASSQAQVNSPLHF.

This clone appeared a single time. The chain has TRBV15 and TRBJ1-5; maybe TRBD1 (6 bases). The germline V gene encodes CDR1 LNHNV and CDR2 YYDKDF (reference sequence). Trimming removed 6 bases from V and 11 bases from J, with 23 bases in between. This CDR3 has 15 amino acids. Here the CDR3 reads CATSPHQGSEWSQHF. The CDR3 DNA reads as TGTGCCACCAGTCCCCACCAGGGGTCGGAATGGTCCCAGCATTTT.

This rearrangement joins TRBV7-9 to TRBJ2-5, with TRBD1 matching over 9 bases. V lost 5 bases and J lost 7; bases outside the gene matches: 8. From germline, CDR1 is SEHNR and CDR2 FQNEAQ (reference sequence). This CDR3 contains 14 residues. CDR3 coding DNA: TGTGCCAGCAGCCGGACAGGGGCGGACGGGACCCAGTACTTC. Translating it yields CASSRTGADGTQYF.

The chain is built from TRBV19 and TRBJ1-6; 11 bases map to TRBD1. The CDR3 totals 16 residues. From germline, CDR1 is LNHDA and CDR2 SQIVND (reference sequence). Losses at the gene ends were 3 bases for V and 9 bases for J; bases not matched to a gene: 7. The CDR3, as DNA: TGTGCCAGTAGTATCGACCTGGACAGGGGGCTTTCACCCCTCCACTTT. It encodes CASSIDLDRGLSPLHF.

The chain uses TRBV9 and TRBJ2-7; 13 bases line up with TRBD2. The CDR3 runs 17 residues. CDR1 SGDLS and CDR2 YYNGEE come from the germline V gene. Trimming removed 0 bases from V and 5 bases from J; junction bases left unmatched: 8. The CDR3 here is CASSVDRTSGSNNEQYF. CDR3 coding DNA: TGTGCCAGCAGCGTAGACCGGACTAGCGGGAGCAACAACGAGCAGTACTTC.

The rearrangement joins TRBV28 to TRBJ1-1; 9 bases match TRBD1. Per germline, CDR1 MDHEN and CDR2 SYDVKM. The CDR3 has 11 amino acids. V shed 11 bases and J 7 bases; nucleotides not matched to a gene: 5. CDR3 amino acids: CAGGTGNEAFF. Here the CDR3 DNA reads TGTGCCGGAGGGACAGGGAATGAAGCTTTCTTT. Based on the CDR3 plus reference TRBV28 and TRBJ1-1, the full variable domain is DVKVTQSSRYLVKRTGEKVFLECVQDMDHENMFWYRQDPGLGLRLIYFSYDVKMKEKGDIPEGYSVSREKKERFSLILESASTNQTSMYLCAGGTGNEAFFGQGTRLTVV.

Comments on this clone: In the same sample, other DNA sequences code for this CDR3. The V and J genes are TRBV19 and TRBJ2-2; D is uncertain. Germline lookup yields CDR1 LNHDA and CDR2 SQIVND (reference sequence). The CDR3 consists of 11 residues. Deletions cut 5 bases from V and 5 bases from J, with 3 bases between. The CDR3 DNA is TGTGCCAGTAGTGGGACCGGGGAGCTGTTTTTT. Amino acids: CASSGTGELFF.

The chain employs TRBV30 and TRBJ2-7; tentatively, D is TRBD2 (6 bases). Trimming shortened V by 4 bases and J by 6 bases, and 22 bases separated the two germline ends. This CDR3 region has 15 residues. Germline V lookup: CDR1 GTSNPN, CDR2 SVGIG (reference sequence). CDR3 sequence reads: CAWTRELSISGEQYF. The CDR3 DNA reads TGTGCCTGGACGCGGGAACTTAGCATTAGCGGCGAGCAGTACTTC.

This rearrangement joins TRBV7-8 to TRBJ2-5, with D maybe TRBD1 (5 bases). CDR1 is SGHVS, CDR2 FQNEAQ, per germline. The CDR3 has 14 residues. Trimming took off 5 bases at V and 4 bases at J, with 14 bases between the two ends. The CDR3 sequence: CASSPWGDIETQYF. CDR3 sequence (DNA): TGTGCCAGCAGCCCCTGGGGCGACATAGAGACCCAGTACTTC. Based on the CDR3 plus reference TRBV7-8 and TRBJ2-5, the full variable domain is GAGVSQSPRYKVAKRGQDVALRCDPISGHVSLFWYQQALGQGPEFLTYFQNEAQLDKSGLPSDRFFAERPEGSVSTLKIQRTQQEDSAVYLCASSPWGDIETQYFGPGTRLLVL.

The chain carries TRBV5-5 and TRBJ1-6; 8 bases agree with TRBD1. V trimming: 3 bases; J trimming: 2 bases; junction bases outside the gene matches: 7. The CDR3 is 17 amino acids. CDR1 is SGHKS, CDR2 YYEKEE, per germline (reference sequence). The CDR3 region is CASSSTGGIAYNSPLHF. The CDR3 DNA reads as TGTGCCAGCAGCTCTACAGGGGGAATTGCCTATAATTCACCCCTCCACTTT. Full variable domain (outside the CDR3, taken from reference TRBV5-5 and TRBJ1-6): DAGVTQSPTHLIKTRGQQVTLRCSPISGHKSVSWYQQVLGQGPQFIFQYYEKEERGRGNFPDRFSARQFPNYSSELNVNALLLGDSALYLCASSSTGGIAYNSPLHFGNGTRLTVT.